A selection of T cell receptor beta chains follows, all from one sample in a study of early T cells in non-severe SARS-CoV-2 infection. TCRdb re-called the 5' RACE reads through MiXCR, storing one row per CDR3 protein. The data hold tens of thousands of distinct CDR3 sequences, with about 4.9% observed a single time. The material sequenced was whole blood, taken at baseline. The origin of the receptors is an adult who was a healthcare worker with PCR-confirmed SARS-CoV-2 infection or an uninfected control (not recorded which). The CDR3 runs from the conserved cysteine through the conserved F or W. The D gene is left open where the match is weak. Rows may omit the clone size; those that give it use once, few, many or a size class.

>TRBD2|TRBV5-1|many|TRBJ2-2
CASSSGTSGTGELFF
TGCGCCAGCAGCTCAGGGACTAGCGGGACCGGGGAGCTGTTTTTT
>NA|TRBV4-1|few|TRBJ2-3
CASSNGHQGSSDTQYF
TGCGCCAGCAGCAACGGACACCAGGGTAGCTCAGATACGCAGTATTTT
>NA|TRBV20-1|many|TRBJ2-1
CSARDGARVNEQFF
TGCAGTGCTAGAGATGGGGCCAGGGTCAATGAGCAGTTCTTC
>NA|TRBV19|many|TRBJ2-1
CASSIGETAYNEQFF
TGTGCCAGTAGTATAGGGGAAACCGCCTACAATGAGCAGTTCTTC
>NA|TRBV5-5|many|TRBJ2-3
CASSLENLGTDTQYF
TGTGCCAGCAGCTTGGAGAATCTAGGCACAGATACGCAGTATTTT
>TRBD1|TRBV5-6|many|TRBJ1-5
CASSSDRGMGNQPQHF
TGTGCCAGCAGCTCAGACAGGGGAATGGGCAATCAGCCCCAGCATTTT
>TRBD2|TRBV27|medium-sized|TRBJ2-3
CASSFSSGGRTDTQYF
TGTGCCAGCAGTTTTTCTAGCGGGGGGCGCACAGATACGCAGTATTTT
>TRBD1|TRBV27|many|TRBJ2-7
CASSHGQGFRQMEQYF
TGTGCCAGCAGCCACGGACAGGGTTTTCGTCAAATGGAGCAGTACTTC
>NA|TRBV4-2|many|TRBJ2-5
CASSQGGRDGQETQYF
TGTGCCAGCAGCCAAGGAGGACGGGACGGGCAAGAGACCCAGTACTTC
>NA|TRBV12-3/TRBV12-4|many|TRBJ1-1
CASSLERSLGVEAFF
TGTGCCAGCAGTTTAGAGAGGTCCCTGGGTGTTGAAGCTTTCTTT
>TRBD2|TRBV20-1|NA|TRBJ2-2
CSAFPTSEMAGELFF
TGCAGTGCTTTTCCGACTAGCGAGATGGCCGGGGAGCTGTTTTTT
>NA|TRBV10-1|many|TRBJ2-1
CASSASRRVYNEQFF
TGCGCCAGCAGTGCATCCCGGAGGGTTTACAATGAGCAGTTCTTC
>NA|TRBV6-6|many|TRBJ2-1
CASSSLPGIGGNEQFF
TGTGCCAGCAGTTCGCTGCCAGGGATAGGGGGGAATGAGCAGTTCTTC
>NA|TRBV7-9|many|TRBJ2-3
CASGLDSTRRDTQYF
TGTGCCAGCGGCTTAGATTCTACGAGGCGAGATACGCAGTATTTT
>TRBD1|TRBV29-1|many|TRBJ1-1
CSVKGQQGANTEAFF
TGCAGCGTTAAGGGCCAACAGGGGGCGAACACTGAAGCTTTCTTT
>NA|TRBV20-1|many|TRBJ2-2
CSAREGTGELFF
TGCAGTGCTAGGGAAGGGACCGGGGAGCTGTTTTTT
>NA|TRBV4-1|many|TRBJ2-1
CASSLRRDRWDEQFF
TGCGCCAGCAGCCTGCGGCGGGACCGATGGGATGAGCAGTTCTTC
>NA|TRBV6-5|many|TRBJ2-1
CASSLTESPNEQFF
TGTGCCAGCAGTTTGACAGAGAGTCCCAATGAGCAGTTCTTC
>NA|TRBV5-4|many|TRBJ2-6
CASSLGTPGANVLTF
TGTGCCAGCAGCTTAGGAACCCCTGGGGCCAACGTCCTGACTTTC
>NA|TRBV20-1|many|TRBJ2-7
CSARDMAGLDEQYF
TGCAGTGCTAGAGATATGGCGGGACTGGACGAGCAGTACTTC
>NA|TRBV24-1|many|TRBJ2-1
CATSDRGTHEQFF
TGTGCCACCAGTGACCGCGGGACTCATGAGCAGTTCTTC
>NA|TRBV12-5|many|TRBJ2-1
CASGLGSRSYNEQFF
TGTGCTAGTGGTTTGGGCTCGAGGTCCTACAATGAGCAGTTCTTC
>NA|TRBV20-1|many|TRBJ2-7
CSARPQGVEQYF
TGCAGTGCTAGGCCCCAGGGTGTCGAGCAGTACTTC
>NA|TRBV5-4|NA|TRBJ1-5
CASSQKGESPQPQHF
TGTGCCAGCAGCCAAAAGGGGGAATCCCCTCAGCCCCAGCATTTT
>NA|TRBV7-9|few|TRBJ1-1
CASSPQGSTEAFF
TGTGCCAGCAGCCCACAGGGTAGCACTGAAGCTTTCTTT
>NA|TRBV4-3|NA|TRBJ2-1
CASSQGVEQFF
TGCGCCAGCAGCCAGGGGGTTGAGCAGTTCTTC
>NA|TRBV12-3/TRBV12-4|many|TRBJ2-4
CASTQDLAKNIQYF
TGTGCCAGCACCCAAGATCTGGCCAAAAACATTCAGTACTTC
>NA|TRBV5-1|many|TRBJ2-1
CASSPGRGNEQFF
TGCGCCAGCAGTCCCGGTCGAGGGAATGAGCAGTTCTTC
>TRBD1|TRBV10-2|NA|TRBJ1-5
CASRNDRAGNQPQHF
TGTGCCAGCAGAAACGACAGGGCGGGAAATCAGCCCCAGCATTTT
>NA|TRBV6-5|NA|TRBJ2-7
CASSNGQGYEQYF
TGTGCCAGCAGTAATGGGCAGGGTTACGAGCAGTACTTC
>TRBD2|TRBV6-1|many|TRBJ2-1
CASSEALAVLYNEQFF
TGTGCCAGCAGTGAAGCCCTAGCGGTTCTCTACAATGAGCAGTTCTTC
>NA|TRBV12-3/TRBV12-4|many|TRBJ2-7
CASSFTGSYEQYF
TGTGCCAGCAGTTTCACAGGGTCCTACGAGCAGTACTTC
>TRBD2|TRBV11-2|many|TRBJ2-2
CASSRLAANTGELFF
TGTGCCAGCAGCAGACTAGCGGCGAACACCGGGGAGCTGTTTTTT
>TRBD1|TRBV28|many|TRBJ2-7
CASYSGQGSYEQYF
TGTGCCAGCTACTCGGGACAGGGCTCCTACGAGCAGTACTTC
>NA|TRBV9|many|TRBJ2-3
CASSVAVGSTDTQYF
TGTGCCAGCAGCGTAGCGGTGGGAAGCACAGATACGCAGTATTTT
>TRBD1|TRBV5-4|many|TRBJ2-3
CASSLGRGLVGTDTQYF
TGTGCCAGCAGCTTGGGTAGGGGGCTTGTGGGAACAGATACGCAGTATTTT
>NA|TRBV29-1|NA|TRBJ1-2
CSAGDQEYTF
TGCAGCGCTGGCGACCAGGAATACACCTTC
>NA|TRBV5-1|many|TRBJ2-5
CASSLVPGSGQETQYF
TGCGCCAGCAGCTTGGTTCCAGGGTCGGGGCAAGAGACCCAGTACTTC
>TRBD1|TRBV20-1|many|TRBJ1-1
CSAPGQVNTEAFF
TGCAGTGCTCCAGGACAGGTCAACACTGAAGCTTTCTTT
>TRBD2|TRBV5-1|many|TRBJ2-3
CASSLDVLAGGPSDTQYF
TGCGCCAGCAGCTTGGACGTACTAGCGGGAGGGCCGTCAGATACGCAGTATTTT
>TRBD1|TRBV7-3|NA|TRBJ2-2
CASSLQGASGELFF
TGTGCCAGCAGCCTCCAGGGGGCTTCTGGGGAGCTGTTTTTT
>NA|TRBV7-2|few|TRBJ2-2
CASSLLTANTGELFF
TGTGCCAGCAGCTTATTAACAGCGAACACCGGGGAGCTGTTTTTT
>NA|TRBV25-1|many|TRBJ2-2
CASTWGGELFF
TGTGCCAGCACGTGGGGTGGGGAGCTGTTTTTT
>NA|TRBV30|many|TRBJ1-5
CAWTLDSNQPQHF
TGTGCCTGGACGCTAGATAGCAATCAGCCCCAGCATTTT